The 22 T cell receptor beta chains listed next were all sequenced from one sample in a study of blood T cell repertoires in COVID-19. Only in-frame clones appear in the TCRdb table, and some are missing; sequencing was by immunoSEQ multiplex PCR. Of approximately 210,000 clones listed, roughly nine tenths are singletons. The sequencing input was PBMCs or T cells enriched from blood (not recorded which). The receptor set was obtained from a young woman who had recovered from COVID-19.

The V and J genes are TRBV9 and TRBJ1-1; 7 bases line up with TRBD1. CDR1 and CDR2 from the germline V gene are SGDLS and YYNGEE. V lost 3 bases to trimming and J lost 1 base; unmatched junction nucleotides: 9. CDR3 length: 16 residues. CDR3 in amino acids: CASSGPRGGRNTEAFF. CDR3 DNA sequence: TGTGCCAGCAGCGGACCGCGAGGGGGCCGGAACACTGAAGCTTTCTTT.

The rearrangement joins TRBV4-2 to TRBJ2-3; TRBD2 aligns across 9 bases. The CDR3 totals 18 residues. Looked up from germline, CDR1 is LGHNA and CDR2 is YNFKEQ. The V and J ends lost 0 bases and 2 bases, in that order; junction bases with no gene match: 9. The CDR3 DNA is TGTGCCAGCAGCCAAGAATCGTATCGCGGGGGGGCCACAGATACGCAGTATTTT. Translation: CASSQESYRGGATDTQYF.

This chain links TRBV25-1 with TRBJ1-6; D is perhaps TRBD1 (5 bases). Germline lookup yields CDR1 MGHDK and CDR2 SYGVNS. The V end was cut by 3 bases, the J end by 7 bases, with 13 bases between. This CDR3 region has 15 residues. The CDR3 is CASSEEGRANSPLHF. CDR3 sequence (DNA): TGTGCCAGCAGTGAGGAGGGACGGGCAAATTCACCCCTCCACTTT.

The genes are TRBV19 and TRBJ2-7; TRBD1 is a possible D gene (6 bases). The germline gives CDR1 LNHDA, CDR2 SQIVND (reference sequence). The V end lost 3 bases, the J end lost 2 bases, and 8 bases lay between the germline ends. The CDR3 loop spans 13 amino acids. CDR3 sequence (DNA): TGTGCCAGTAGTATGGACAGACCCTACGAGCAGTACTTC. This translates into CASSMDRPYEQYF.

J is TRBJ2-2 and V is TRBV4-1, with D possibly TRBD1 on 5 matching bases. The CDR3 extends over 17 amino acids. V shed 1 base and J shed 0 bases, with 12 bases lying between them. Germline CDR1 MGHRA, CDR2 YSYEKL. The CDR3 sequence is CASSQVGWGSNTGELFF. The DNA of the CDR3 is TGCGCCAGCAGCCAAGTTGGGTGGGGCTCGAACACCGGGGAGCTGTTTTTT.

This clone has only a few counts. V usage is TRBV7-9 and J usage is TRBJ1-4; 10 bases agree with TRBD1. V trimming: 5 bases; J trimming: 4 bases; junction bases outside the gene matches: 13. Germline V gives CDR1 SEHNR, CDR2 FQNEAQ (reference sequence). This CDR3 has 18 residues. The CDR3, as DNA: TGTGCCAGCAGCACCCGAGACCAAGGGACAGGGGTTAATGAAAAACTGTTTTTT. Its translation: CASSTRDQGTGVNEKLFF.

The chain links TRBV5-4 to TRBJ2-5; 9 nucleotides align to TRBD2. The CDR3 is 13 amino acids. Germline V gene sequence: CDR1 SGHNT, CDR2 YYREEE (reference sequence). The trim removed 4 bases at V and 5 bases at J, leaving 3 bases unmatched. The CDR3 DNA reads as TGTGCCAGCAGCCATCTAGCGGGGGAGACCCAGTACTTC. Protein sequence: CASSHLAGETQYF.

V and J are TRBV27 and TRBJ1-6, with 11 nucleotides matching TRBD1. The CDR3 is 15 amino acids. Germline V CDR1 and CDR2: MNHEY, SMNVEV (reference sequence). V trimming: 4 bases; J trimming: 7 bases; junction bases outside the gene matches: 3. For the CDR3, the DNA is TGTGCCAGCAGTTCATGGACAGGGGGCAATTCACCCCTCCACTTT. The encoded protein is CASSSWTGGNSPLHF.

The J gene is TRBJ2-7, the V gene TRBV7-9; TRBD2 matches 13 bases. J was trimmed by 2 bases and V by 1 base; bases with no gene match: 8. Germline values: CDR1 SEHNR, CDR2 FQNEAQ (reference sequence). This CDR3 spans 18 amino acids. Here the CDR3 reads CASSLGTSGGLRTYEQYF. For the CDR3, the DNA is TGTGCCAGCAGCTTAGGGACTAGCGGGGGCCTCCGGACCTACGAGCAGTACTTC.

The chain carries TRBV18 and TRBJ1-1; no definite D call. The CDR3 sequence is 13 residues long. Trimming took 6 bases from V and 4 from J, leaving 12 bases between them. CDR1 KGHSH and CDR2 LQKENI come from the germline V gene. The CDR3 loop reads CASSWSEGTEAFF. CDR3 nucleotide sequence: TGTGCCAGCTCGTGGTCGGAGGGCACTGAAGCTTTCTTT.

V usage is TRBV9 and J usage is TRBJ2-5; 10 bases map to TRBD2. The CDR3 loop spans 15 amino acids. The junction had 3 bases not matched to a gene; V was cut back by 2 bases and J by 2 bases. Germline V gene sequence: CDR1 SGDLS, CDR2 YYNGEE. As DNA, the CDR3 is TGTGCCAGCAGCGTGGCTAGCGGGGGACAAGAGACCCAGTACTTC. Amino acids: CASSVASGGQETQYF.

The chain recombines TRBV3-1 (or the pseudogene TRBV3-2) with TRBJ2-5; 7 bases are a match to TRBD1. CDR1 and CDR2 from the germline V gene are LGHDT and YNNKEL (reference sequence). The CDR3 runs 15 residues. V was clipped by 2 bases and J by 4 bases; unmatched bases: 7. Written as DNA, the CDR3 is TGTGCCAGCAGCCAAAGAGGGGGCCTCGGAGAGACCCAGTACTTC. This translates into CASSQRGGLGETQYF.

The rearrangement uses TRBV5-1 and TRBJ2-3, with TRBD2 matching 13 bases. This CDR3 comprises 19 residues. CDR1 is SGHRS, CDR2 YFSETQ, per germline. V lost 0 bases and J lost 3; bases outside the gene matches: 10. CDR3 amino acids: CASSLEGLAGPRGTDTQYF. CDR3 in DNA: TGCGCCAGCAGCTTGGAGGGACTAGCGGGGCCCAGAGGTACAGATACGCAGTATTTT. Filled out from reference TRBV5-1 and TRBJ2-3, the complete variable domain reads KAGVTQTPRYLIKTRGQQVTLSCSPISGHRSVSWYQQTPGQGLQFLFEYFSETQRNKGNFPGRFSGRQFSNSRSEMNVSTLELGDSALYLCASSLEGLAGPRGTDTQYFGPGTRLTVL.

The chain has TRBV30 and TRBJ1-2; TRBD1 is a possible D gene (5 bases). This CDR3 region has 14 residues. Germline CDR1 is GTSNPN and CDR2 is SVGIG (reference sequence). The ends were cut back, 0 bases at V and 1 base at J, with 9 bases in the middle. The CDR3 sequence is CAWSVPGVNYGYTF. The CDR3 DNA is TGTGCCTGGAGTGTACCGGGGGTTAACTATGGCTACACCTTC.

The chain joins TRBV27 to TRBJ2-1; D is perhaps TRBD2 (5 bases). This CDR3 has 15 residues. V lost 4 bases and J 0 bases, leaving 10 bases between the germline ends. From germline, CDR1 is MNHEY and CDR2 SMNVEV (reference sequence). The CDR3: CASSSSGGSYNEQFF. The CDR3 DNA reads as TGTGCCAGCAGTTCGAGCGGCGGCTCCTACAATGAGCAGTTCTTC.

This clone was counted once. This chain uses TRBV9 with TRBJ1-3, with D possibly matching TRBD1 (5 bases). CDR3 size: 15 residues. V lost 0 bases and J 2 bases, leaving 9 bases between the germline ends. The germline gives CDR1 SGDLS, CDR2 YYNGEE. Here the CDR3 reads CASSVGGAPGNTIYF. CDR3 bases: TGTGCCAGCAGCGTAGGTGGGGCCCCTGGAAACACCATATATTTT.

This clone was seen only once. The chain uses TRBV10-3 and TRBJ2-1; 9 bases fit TRBD2. The CDR3 consists of 16 residues. With 3 bases clipped from V and 10 bases from J, the junction kept 13 bases outside the gene matches. The germline V gene encodes CDR1 ENHRY and CDR2 SYGVKD. The DNA for the CDR3 is TGTGCCATCAGTGAACTCCGGTCTAGCGGGGCCATGGAGCAGTTCTTC. Its translation is CAISELRSSGAMEQFF.

The rearrangement uses TRBV9 and TRBJ2-5; 13 bases fit TRBD2. The CDR3 contains 15 residues. J was trimmed by 5 bases and V by 3 bases; bases with no gene match: 4. CDR1 and CDR2 (germline): SGDLS, YYNGEE. The DNA for the CDR3 is TGTGCCAGCAGCGCCGGACTAGCGGGGGTGGAGACCCAGTACTTC. Protein sequence: CASSAGLAGVETQYF.

The V and J genes are TRBV6-1 and TRBJ1-2; a weak D match, TRBD1 (6 bases). V lost 1 base and J lost 2, with 11 bases in between. Germline values: CDR1 MNHNS, CDR2 SASEGT. This CDR3 has 15 amino acids. CDR3 in amino acids: CASSEVATGNYGYTF. CDR3 in DNA: TGTGCCAGCAGTGAAGTAGCCACAGGGAACTATGGCTACACCTTC.

This chain uses TRBV7-2 with TRBJ1-2, with D perhaps TRBD1 (6 bases). V lost 1 base and J 4 bases, leaving 16 bases between the germline ends. CDR3 length: 16 amino acids. The V gene's germline CDR1 is SGHTA and CDR2 FQGNSA. CDR3 sequence: CASSLGTLDSTYGYTF. CDR3 coding DNA: TGTGCCAGCAGCTTAGGGACGTTGGACAGCACCTATGGCTACACCTTC.

This clone was seen more than once but under ten times. The rearrangement uses TRBV11-2 and TRBJ2-1, with 14 bases lining up with TRBD2. The CDR3 loop spans 19 amino acids. The trim removed 3 bases at V and 8 bases at J, leaving 15 bases unmatched. The germline gives CDR1 SGHAT, CDR2 FQNNGV. The chain's CDR3 is CASSFFGLAGGTLVDEQFF. The CDR3 nucleotides are TGTGCCAGCAGCTTCTTCGGACTAGCGGGGGGCACCTTGGTGGATGAGCAGTTCTTC.

V is TRBV4-1 and J is TRBJ1-4; 9 bases are shared with TRBD1. Losses at the gene ends were 4 bases for V and 9 bases for J; bases not matched to a gene: 9. The CDR3 covers 15 residues. Germline V gene sequence: CDR1 MGHRA, CDR2 YSYEKL. CDR3: CASSRPGTGLKKLFF. The CDR3 DNA sequence: TGCGCCAGCAGCCGCCCCGGGACAGGGCTGAAAAAACTGTTTTTT.